Each of the 27 T cell receptor beta chains below was sequenced from the same sample in a study of blood T cell repertoires in COVID-19. This table comes from immunoSEQ multiplex PCR, and its TCRdb copy is limited to in-frame clones, with some not included. Of 150,000 to 200,000 clones in the sample, around 80% were seen once. What was sequenced was peripheral blood. The source is an elderly woman with active or convalescent COVID-19.

V is TRBV28 and J is TRBJ1-5, with a tentative D call TRBD1 (5 bases). CDR1 is MDHEN, CDR2 SYDVKM, per germline. Deletions cut 8 bases from V and 7 bases from J, with 12 bases between. CDR3 length: 12 amino acids. The CDR3 DNA sequence: TGTGCCAGCGGGACTCCGGGGCAGCCCCAGCATTTT. It is translated as CASGTPGQPQHF. Filled out from reference TRBV28 and TRBJ1-5, the complete variable domain reads DVKVTQSSRYLVKRTGEKVFLECVQDMDHENMFWYRQDPGLGLRLIYFSYDVKMKEKGDIPEGYSVSREKKERFSLILESASTNQTSMYLCASGTPGQPQHFGDGTRLSIL.

In nucleotides, the CDR3 is TGTGCCAGCAGTGGACAGTATAATCAGCCCCAGCATTTT. It encodes CASSGQYNQPQHF. The chain is built from TRBV27 and TRBJ1-5, with D possibly being TRBD1 (6 bases). Trimming pared 5 bases from V and 4 bases from J, leaving 9 bases between. The germline CDR1 and CDR2 sequences are MNHEY and SMNVEV (reference sequence). The CDR3 totals 13 residues.

The rearrangement links TRBV6-1 to TRBJ2-1; 11 positions match TRBD2. The J segment lost 14 bases and the V segment lost 1 base, leaving 7 bases of the junction unmatched. Germline lookup yields CDR1 MNHNS and CDR2 SASEGT. The CDR3 has 14 amino acids. The CDR3 loop reads CASSEGSGGAKKFF. The CDR3 region has the DNA TGTGCCAGCAGTGAAGGTAGCGGGGGGGCTAAGAAGTTCTTC.

This chain links TRBV19 with TRBJ1-2; the match to TRBD1 covers 7 bases. This CDR3 spans 13 amino acids. Per germline, CDR1 LNHDA and CDR2 SQIVND (reference sequence). The junction had 10 bases not matched to a gene; V was cut back by 7 bases and J by 8 bases. The CDR3 region has the DNA TGTGCCAGTAAAACCAGGGGGGATCGGGGCTACACCTTC. Translating it yields CASKTRGDRGYTF.

This chain connects TRBV28 to TRBJ2-1, with 7 bases that match TRBD1. Germline V CDR1 and CDR2: MDHEN, SYDVKM. This CDR3 is 15 amino acids long. J gave up 7 bases and V 3 bases, and 9 bases lay outside the gene matches. The CDR3 here is CASSLLAGGFNEQFF. CDR3 in DNA: TGTGCCAGCAGTTTGTTGGCAGGGGGATTTAATGAGCAGTTCTTC.

This chain joins TRBV24-1 and TRBJ2-3; 10 nucleotides agree with TRBD1. This CDR3 has 18 residues. V shed 3 bases and J 5 bases; nucleotides not matched to a gene: 13. Germline CDR1 and CDR2: KGHDR and SFDVKD. The CDR3 region has the DNA TGTGCCACCAGTGATAACTCCGGGACAGGGGCTTGGGGAGATACGCAGTATTTT. Amino acid sequence: CATSDNSGTGAWGDTQYF.

This sequence joins TRBV5-4 and TRBJ2-4; 15 bases line up with TRBD2. The V gene end was trimmed by 4 bases and the J gene end by 5 bases; junction bases not matched to a gene: 1. Germline CDR1 reads SGHNT; CDR2 reads YYREEE (reference sequence). The CDR3 spans 15 residues. CDR3 in DNA: TGTGCCAGCAGCCGGACTAGCGGGGGGGAAAACATTCAGTACTTC. The encoded protein is CASSRTSGGENIQYF. Using reference TRBV5-4 and TRBJ2-4 for the parts outside the CDR3, the full variable domain is ETGVTQSPTHLIKTRGQQVTLRCSSQSGHNTVSWYQQALGQGPQFIFQYYREEENGRGNFPPRFSGLQFPNYSSELNVNALELDDSALYLCASSRTSGGENIQYFGAGTRLSVL.

The chain uses TRBV27 and TRBJ2-7; D is uncertain. This CDR3 contains 13 residues. Germline values: CDR1 MNHEY, CDR2 SMNVEV (reference sequence). V lost 4 bases and J 1 base, leaving 8 bases between the germline ends. This CDR3 reads CASSYHSSYEQYF. Written as DNA, the CDR3 is TGTGCCAGCAGTTATCACAGTTCCTACGAGCAGTACTTC.

The rearrangement joins TRBV6-2 or TRBV6-3 to TRBJ1-3; D is unresolved. Between the trimmed V and J ends, which lost 5 bases and 0 bases, there was a span of 5 bases. Germline V gene data show CDR1 as MNHEY and CDR2 as SVGEGT. This CDR3 has 13 residues. CDR3 nucleotide sequence: TGTGCCAGCAGTGGACTCTCTGGAAACACCATATATTTT. It translates to CASSGLSGNTIYF.

This chain connects TRBV20-1 to TRBJ2-7; 7 nucleotides line up with TRBD2. The CDR3 spans 11 residues. Germline assignment: CDR1 DFQATT and CDR2 SNEGSKA (reference sequence). CDR3 sequence (DNA): TGCAGCTATCGGGGGGAGGACGAGCAGTACTTC. Encoded protein: CSYRGEDEQYF.

The J gene is TRBJ2-2, the V gene TRBV5-8, with 8 bases identical to TRBD1. The CDR3 has 18 residues. Germline V gives CDR1 SGHTS, CDR2 YDEGEE. V trimming: 4 bases; J trimming: 4 bases; junction bases outside the gene matches: 15. CDR3 nucleotides: TGTGCCAGCAGCCCGGTCAGGGGGCGCATCCTGGTCACCGGGGAGCTGTTTTTT. This encodes CASSPVRGRILVTGELFF.

This chain uses TRBV28 with TRBJ1-1; TRBD1 might be the D (6 bases). Germline V gives CDR1 MDHEN, CDR2 SYDVKM. The CDR3 runs 21 residues. V shed 6 bases and J shed 10 bases, with 42 bases lying between them. This chain's CDR3 is CASSPYLWDRGNRRSGDGAFF. Written as DNA, the CDR3 is TGTGCCAGCAGCCCCTACTTGTGGGACCGGGGTAATAGACGGTCAGGGGACGGAGCTTTCTTT.

The gene calls are TRBV19 and TRBJ2-2; D is possibly TRBD1 (7 bases). Germline V gives CDR1 LNHDA, CDR2 SQIVND (reference sequence). The CDR3 covers 15 residues. V lost 8 bases to trimming and J lost 4 bases, with 17 bases between them. The DNA for the CDR3 is TGTGCCAGTTTGTGGCAGGGGGGTAGCACCGGGGAGCTGTTTTTT. Amino acid sequence: CASLWQGGSTGELFF.

This clone appeared once. The chain is built from TRBV27 and TRBJ2-2; D is possibly TRBD1 (6 bases). The V end lost 5 bases, the J end lost 7 bases, and 11 bases lay between the germline ends. The CDR3 is 13 amino acids. Germline V gives CDR1 MNHEY, CDR2 SMNVEV (reference sequence). CDR3 nucleotide sequence: TGTGCCAGCAGTCCAGGGGTCAGCGGGGAGCTGTTTTTT. Protein product: CASSPGVSGELFF.

V gene TRBV4-2 combines with J gene TRBJ2-2; 11 bases are shared with TRBD2. After removal of 0 bases from V and 0 bases from J, the junction contained 3 bases not matched to a gene. Germline V gene lookup returns CDR1 LGHNA and CDR2 YNFKEQ. The CDR3 extends over 18 amino acids. CDR3 sequence reads: CASSQDLGLAANTGELFF. CDR3 DNA: TGTGCCAGCAGCCAAGATCTGGGACTAGCGGCGAACACCGGGGAGCTGTTTTTT.

This clone was seen a single time. This chain links TRBV6-2 or TRBV6-3 with TRBJ2-2, with D possibly TRBD2 on 5 matching bases. V lost 5 bases and J lost 5, with 24 bases in between. The CDR3 covers 18 residues. Per the germline V gene, CDR1 is MNHEY and CDR2 is SVGEGT. CDR3 in amino acids: CASSRTDPLLWRTGELFF. In DNA form, the CDR3 reads TGTGCCAGCAGTCGGACGGACCCTCTCCTGTGGAGGACCGGGGAGCTGTTTTTT.

The rearrangement links TRBV20-1 to TRBJ2-3; no reliable D call. This CDR3 comprises 10 residues. V was clipped by 3 bases and J by 5 bases, with 3 bases between them. CDR1 DFQATT and CDR2 SNEGSKA come from the germline V gene (reference sequence). The CDR3 protein is CSASQDTQYF. As DNA, the CDR3 is TGCAGTGCTAGTCAAGATACGCAGTATTTT.

This clone was seen more than once but under ten times. The gene calls are TRBV7-2 and TRBJ1-5, with 7 bases that match TRBD1. J gave up 0 bases and V 2 bases, and 4 bases lay outside the gene matches. CDR3 length: 16 amino acids. Germline CDR1 is SGHTA and CDR2 is FQGNSA. This CDR3 is CASSLYGTDSNQPQHF. The CDR3 nucleotides read TGTGCCAGCAGCTTATACGGGACAGATAGCAATCAGCCCCAGCATTTT.

This rearrangement joins TRBV2 to TRBJ2-7; D perhaps matches TRBD1 (5 bases). Between the trimmed V and J ends, which lost 1 base and 3 bases, there was a span of 10 bases. CDR3 length: 14 residues. Germline V gives CDR1 SNHLY, CDR2 FYNNEI. The CDR3 reads CASSEGRVGYEQYF. The CDR3 DNA sequence: TGTGCCAGCAGTGAAGGCAGGGTTGGCTACGAGCAGTACTTC.

The chain links TRBV7-9 to TRBJ2-5; D may be TRBD2 (5 bases). Trimming stripped 1 base from V and 2 bases from J, with 8 bases between. Germline CDR1 is SEHNR and CDR2 is FQNEAQ (reference sequence). CDR3 length: 14 residues. The CDR3 region has the DNA TGTGCCAGCAGCTTAGGAGGGATACAAGAGACCCAGTACTTC. This codes for CASSLGGIQETQYF.

The chain uses TRBV5-1 and TRBJ1-3; 8 bases agree with TRBD1. V was clipped by 0 bases and J by 2 bases; unmatched bases: 13. The CDR3 runs to 19 residues. Germline CDR1 is SGHRS and CDR2 is YFSETQ. The CDR3 coding sequence is TGCGCCAGCAGCTTGGTTCCCCGAAGTCAGGGACAGGCTGGAAACACCATATATTTT. Encoded protein: CASSLVPRSQGQAGNTIYF.

The rearrangement links TRBV9 to TRBJ2-1; D is possibly TRBD1 (6 bases). V lost 2 bases to trimming and J lost 5 bases, with 14 bases between them. CDR3 size: 15 residues. Germline assignment: CDR1 SGDLS and CDR2 YYNGEE. CDR3 loop: CASSVGRGVDNEQFF. The DNA of the CDR3 is TGTGCCAGCAGCGTGGGCAGGGGAGTCGACAATGAGCAGTTCTTC.

Only a few counts were recorded for this clone. V is TRBV4-3 and J is TRBJ2-2; D might be TRBD1 (6 bases). Germline CDR1 LGHNA, CDR2 YSLEER. The CDR3 runs 14 residues. The germline V and J ends were trimmed by 8 bases and 4 bases, with 14 bases remaining between them. Written as DNA, the CDR3 is TGCGCCAGCTCAGGGGCGCCGCGCACCGGGGAGCTGTTTTTT. It translates to CASSGAPRTGELFF.

This chain joins TRBV10-3 and TRBJ2-7; 7 nucleotides align to TRBD1. Germline V gene lookup returns CDR1 ENHRY and CDR2 SYGVKD. V was clipped by 6 bases and J by 5 bases; unmatched bases: 13. The CDR3 covers 15 residues. In DNA, the CDR3 is TGTGCCATCAGACCCCGTACAGGGGACGGGGACGAGCAGTACTTC. Translating it yields CAIRPRTGDGDEQYF.

The chain couples TRBV7-9 to TRBJ1-6, with D perhaps matching TRBD1 (5 bases). Trimming removed 1 base at V and 5 bases at J, with 12 bases between. Germline V CDR1 and CDR2: SEHNR, FQNEAQ (reference sequence). The CDR3 covers 16 residues. In nucleotides, the CDR3 is TGTGCCAGCAGCTTAGGGGCCAGGGCTCATAATTCACCCCTCCACTTT. It yields the protein CASSLGARAHNSPLHF.

This clone was counted many times. CDR3: CASSPGGSGGQETQYF. The CDR3 nucleotides are TGTGCCAGCAGCCCTGGTGGTAGCGGGGGGCAAGAGACCCAGTACTTC. The chain recombines TRBV5-4 with TRBJ2-5; 10 nucleotides agree with TRBD2. The germline V gene has CDR1 SGHNT and CDR2 YYREEE (reference sequence). J lost 2 bases, V lost 4 bases, and 8 bases had no gene match. The CDR3 spans 16 residues.

V gene TRBV20-1 combines with J gene TRBJ1-1; D is uncertain. There are 12 residues in the CDR3. From germline, CDR1 is DFQATT and CDR2 SNEGSKA (reference sequence). Trimming removed 3 bases at V and 7 bases at J, with 12 bases between. The CDR3 DNA reads TGCAGTGCTAGTCAGGCAGAGGGTGAAGCTTTCTTT. Its protein product is CSASQAEGEAFF.